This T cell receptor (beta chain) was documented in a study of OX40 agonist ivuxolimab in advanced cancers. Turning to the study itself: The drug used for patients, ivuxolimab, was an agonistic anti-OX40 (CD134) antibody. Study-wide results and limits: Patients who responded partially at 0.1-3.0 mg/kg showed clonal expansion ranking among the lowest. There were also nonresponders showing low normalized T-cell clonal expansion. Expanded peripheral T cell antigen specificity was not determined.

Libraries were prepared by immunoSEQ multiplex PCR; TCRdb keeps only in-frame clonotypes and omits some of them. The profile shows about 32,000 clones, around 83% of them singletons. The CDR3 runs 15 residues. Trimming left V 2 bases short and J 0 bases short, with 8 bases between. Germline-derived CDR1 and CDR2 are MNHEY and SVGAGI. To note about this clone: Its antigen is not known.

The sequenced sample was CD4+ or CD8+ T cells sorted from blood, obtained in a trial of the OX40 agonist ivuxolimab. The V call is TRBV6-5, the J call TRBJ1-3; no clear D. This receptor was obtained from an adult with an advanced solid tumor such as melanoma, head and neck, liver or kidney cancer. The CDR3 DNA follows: TGTGCCAGCAGTTACAAGGAGAGCTCTGGAAACACCATATATTTT. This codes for CASSYKESSGNTIYF.